This T cell receptor beta chain was recovered during a study of T cell responses to AZD1222 COVID-19 vaccine. Study-wide findings and caveats: There were mostly white British donors and more females than males, and clonal diversity was possibly underestimated. Two AZD1222 doses significantly raised spike-specific TCR breadth and depth over controls. Regions left unmutated in variants are reportedly the target of nearly half of spike-specific TCRs.

Clones were sequenced by immunoSEQ multiplex PCR, and TCRdb holds only the in-frame ones, with some missing. The table records 80,000 or so clones, roughly 90% of them present only once. The CDR3 is 15 amino acids. Trimming removed 4 bases from V and 2 bases from J, with 12 bases in between. Germline CDR1 is MNHEY and CDR2 is SVGEGT. As concerns this clone: The antigen is unknown.

This clonotype was sampled from an adult who received the AZD1222 COVID-19 vaccine. The rearrangement joins TRBV6-2 or TRBV6-3 to TRBJ1-5, with D tentatively TRBD1 (5 bases). The specimen comprised peripheral blood, sampled 28 days after the second AZD1222 dose. CDR3 amino acids: CASSFGTTGNQPQHF. CDR3 bases: TGTGCCAGCAGTTTTGGGACGACCGGCAATCAGCCCCAGCATTTT.